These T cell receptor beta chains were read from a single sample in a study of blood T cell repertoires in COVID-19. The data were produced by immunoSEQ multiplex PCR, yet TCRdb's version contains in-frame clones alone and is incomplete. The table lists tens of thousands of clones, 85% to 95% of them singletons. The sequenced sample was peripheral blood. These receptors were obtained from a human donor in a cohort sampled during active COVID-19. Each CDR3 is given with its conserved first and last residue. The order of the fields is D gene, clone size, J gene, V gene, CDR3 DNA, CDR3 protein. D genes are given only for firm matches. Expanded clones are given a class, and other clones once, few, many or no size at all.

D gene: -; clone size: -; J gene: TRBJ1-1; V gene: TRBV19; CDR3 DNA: TGTGCCAGTAGAAACGGGGAGACTGAAGCTTTCTTT; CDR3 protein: CASRNGETEAFF
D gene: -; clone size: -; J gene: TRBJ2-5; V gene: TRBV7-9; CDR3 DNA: TGTGCCAGCAGCACGCTAGAGGGGACCCAGTACTTC; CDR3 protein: CASSTLEGTQYF
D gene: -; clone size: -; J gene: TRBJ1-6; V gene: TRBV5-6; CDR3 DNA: TGTGCCAGCACCTCCTGGGGGGGGTACTCACCCCTCCACTTT; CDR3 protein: CASTSWGGYSPLHF
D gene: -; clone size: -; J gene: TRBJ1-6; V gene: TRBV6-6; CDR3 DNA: TGTGCCAGCAGTTACGAGGGGGATAATTCACCCCTCCACTTT; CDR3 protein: CASSYEGDNSPLHF
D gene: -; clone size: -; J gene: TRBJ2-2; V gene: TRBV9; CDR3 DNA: TGTGCCAGCAGCGTAGCGAGATGGTACGACACCGGGGAGCTGTTTTTT; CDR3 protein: CASSVARWYDTGELFF
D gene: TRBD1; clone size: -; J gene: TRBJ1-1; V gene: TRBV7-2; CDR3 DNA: TGTGCCAGCAGCTACAGGGGTATGGTATCCACTGAAGCTTTCTTT; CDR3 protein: CASSYRGMVSTEAFF
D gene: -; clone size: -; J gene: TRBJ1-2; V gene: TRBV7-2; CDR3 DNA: TGTGCCAGCAGCTACTCAAATAACAGGCCTCCGGGGGATGGCTACACCTTC; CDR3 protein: CASSYSNNRPPGDGYTF
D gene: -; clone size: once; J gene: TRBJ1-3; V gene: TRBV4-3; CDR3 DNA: TGCGCCAGCAGCCAAGACAGGACAGCCTCTGGAAACACCATATATTTT; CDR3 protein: CASSQDRTASGNTIYF
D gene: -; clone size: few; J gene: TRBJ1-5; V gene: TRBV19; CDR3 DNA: TGTGCCAGTAGTACCCGGGACACTAATAGCAATCAGCCCCAGCATTTT; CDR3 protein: CASSTRDTNSNQPQHF
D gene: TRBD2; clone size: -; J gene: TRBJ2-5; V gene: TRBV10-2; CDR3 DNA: TGCGCCAGCAGTGAGAGCGGGGGAGAGACCCAGTACTTC; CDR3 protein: CASSESGGETQYF
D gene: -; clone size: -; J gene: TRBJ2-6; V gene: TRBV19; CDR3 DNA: TGTGCCAGTACCCCCCGGCGGGCAACTGGGGCCAACGTCCTGACTTTC; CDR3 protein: CASTPRRATGANVLTF
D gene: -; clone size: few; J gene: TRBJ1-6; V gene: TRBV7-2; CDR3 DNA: TGTGCCAGCAGCTTATCCGCCTCAAGCCTTAATTCACCCCTCCACTTT; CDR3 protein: CASSLSASSLNSPLHF
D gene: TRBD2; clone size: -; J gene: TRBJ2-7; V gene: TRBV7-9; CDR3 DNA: TGTGCCAGCAGCTCCTCGGCGACTAGCGGGAGAAGTTCCTACGAGCAGTACTTC; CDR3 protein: CASSSSATSGRSSYEQYF
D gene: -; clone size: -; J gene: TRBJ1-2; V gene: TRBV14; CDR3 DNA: TGTGCCAGCAGCGAGGACATGGACTATGGCTACACCTTC; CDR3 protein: CASSEDMDYGYTF
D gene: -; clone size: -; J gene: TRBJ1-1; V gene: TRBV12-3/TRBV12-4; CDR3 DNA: TGTGCCAGCAGTTCAGACAGAGGCACTGAAGCTTTCTTT; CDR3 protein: CASSSDRGTEAFF
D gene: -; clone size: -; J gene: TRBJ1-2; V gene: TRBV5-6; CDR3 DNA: TGTGCCAGCAGCTTGATACAGGTTAACTATGGCTACACCTTC; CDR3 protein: CASSLIQVNYGYTF
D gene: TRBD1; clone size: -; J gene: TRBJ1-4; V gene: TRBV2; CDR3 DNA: TGTGCCAGCAAGAGGACAGGGGGCACTAATGAAAAACTGTTTTTT; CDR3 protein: CASKRTGGTNEKLFF
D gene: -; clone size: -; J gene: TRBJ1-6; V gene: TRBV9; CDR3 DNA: TGTGCCAGCAGCATCGCCACAGAAGGTTCACCCCTCCACTTT; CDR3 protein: CASSIATEGSPLHF
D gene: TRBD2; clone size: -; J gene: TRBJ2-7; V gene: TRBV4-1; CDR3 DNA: TGCGCCAGCAGCCGAATTTACTCCGGGACTAACTACGAGCAGTACTTC; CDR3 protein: CASSRIYSGTNYEQYF
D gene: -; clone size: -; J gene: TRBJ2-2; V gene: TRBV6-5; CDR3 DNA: TGTGCCAGCAGCCTAGGACTTTTCGGGGAGCTGTTTTTT; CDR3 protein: CASSLGLFGELFF
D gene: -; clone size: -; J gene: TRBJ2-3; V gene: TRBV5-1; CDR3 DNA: TGCGCCAGCAGCTATTATGCAGATACGCAGTATTTT; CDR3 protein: CASSYYADTQYF
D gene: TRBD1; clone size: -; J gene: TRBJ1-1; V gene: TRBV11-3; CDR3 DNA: TGTGCCAGCAGCTCCGGACAGGCTGAAGCTTTCTTT; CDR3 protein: CASSSGQAEAFF
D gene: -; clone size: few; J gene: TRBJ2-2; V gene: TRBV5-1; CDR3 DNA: TGCGCCAGCAGCTTATTTCCAGGGACGAACACCGGGGAGCTGTTTTTT; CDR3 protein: CASSLFPGTNTGELFF
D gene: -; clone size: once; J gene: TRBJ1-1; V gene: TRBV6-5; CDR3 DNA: TGTGCCACCCGGCGGGGGCCGGGCACTGAAGCTTTCTTT; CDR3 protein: CATRRGPGTEAFF
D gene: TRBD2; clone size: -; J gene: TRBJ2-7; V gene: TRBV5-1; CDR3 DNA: TGCGCCAGCAGCCCACTTAAATTGGGAGGGGAGCAGTACTTC; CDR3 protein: CASSPLKLGGEQYF
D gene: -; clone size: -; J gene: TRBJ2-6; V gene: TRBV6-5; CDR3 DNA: TGTGCCAGCAGTTACGCCCCTACGCGGGGGGCCAACGTCCTGACTTTC; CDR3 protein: CASSYAPTRGANVLTF
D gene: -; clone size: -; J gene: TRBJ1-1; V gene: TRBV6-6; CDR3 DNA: TGTGCCAGCAGTTCTCACACTGAAGCTTTCTTT; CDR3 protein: CASSSHTEAFF
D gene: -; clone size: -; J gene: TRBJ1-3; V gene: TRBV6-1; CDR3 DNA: TGTGCCAGCAGTGAAACGTTCCTCAAGGGGACTGGAAACACCATATATTTT; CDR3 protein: CASSETFLKGTGNTIYF
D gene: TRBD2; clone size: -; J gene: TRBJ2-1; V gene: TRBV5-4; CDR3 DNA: TGTGCCAGCAGCTCGCCGATGCGGGGGGGCCCGAATGAGCAGTTCTTC; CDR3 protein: CASSSPMRGGPNEQFF
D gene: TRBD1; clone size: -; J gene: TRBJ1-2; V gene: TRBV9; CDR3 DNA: TGTGCCAGCACCAGGGGGCAGAACTATGGCTACACCTTC; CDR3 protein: CASTRGQNYGYTF
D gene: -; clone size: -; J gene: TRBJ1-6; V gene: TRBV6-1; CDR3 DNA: TGTGCCAGCAGTGAAGCGCCGCGGAATAATTCACCCCTCCACTTT; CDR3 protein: CASSEAPRNNSPLHF
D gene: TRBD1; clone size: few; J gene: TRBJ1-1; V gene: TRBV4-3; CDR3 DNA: TGCGCCAGCAGCCAAGATACGGGGACAGGGCAATCGGCTTTCTTT; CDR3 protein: CASSQDTGTGQSAFF
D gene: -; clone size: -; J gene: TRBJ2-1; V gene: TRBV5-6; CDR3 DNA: TGTGCCAGCAGCTTAGGTCAGTACAGCTCCTACAATGAGCAGTTCTTC; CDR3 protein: CASSLGQYSSYNEQFF
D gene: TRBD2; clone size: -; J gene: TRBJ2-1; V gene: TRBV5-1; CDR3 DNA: TGCGCCAGCAGCTTGGCCGCATCGGGACTAGCGGCCAATGAGCAGTTCTTC; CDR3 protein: CASSLAASGLAANEQFF
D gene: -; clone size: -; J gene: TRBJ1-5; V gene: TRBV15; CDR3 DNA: TGTGCCACCAGCAGAGACCCCCCAGGGGAGTGGCATCAGCCCCAGCATTTT; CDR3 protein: CATSRDPPGEWHQPQHF
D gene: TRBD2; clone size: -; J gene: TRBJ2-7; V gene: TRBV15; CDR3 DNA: TGTGCCACCAGCAGAGATCTGGCGGGAGGCTACGAGCAGTACTTC; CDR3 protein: CATSRDLAGGYEQYF
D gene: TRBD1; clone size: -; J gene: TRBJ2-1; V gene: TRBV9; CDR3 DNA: TGTGCCAGCAGCGTAGACTCTGGACTCACAGGGGGGATTGAGCAGTTCTTC; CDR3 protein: CASSVDSGLTGGIEQFF
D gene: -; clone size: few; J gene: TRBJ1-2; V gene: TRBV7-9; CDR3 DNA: TGTGCCAGCAGTAACTTTGGGGGGTCGGAGGCCTATGGCTACACCTTC; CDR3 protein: CASSNFGGSEAYGYTF
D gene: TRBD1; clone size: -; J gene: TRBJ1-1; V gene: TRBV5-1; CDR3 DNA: TGCGCCAGCAGCTTGTCGGTCTACAGGGGCCCGAACACTGAAGCTTTCTTT; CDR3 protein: CASSLSVYRGPNTEAFF
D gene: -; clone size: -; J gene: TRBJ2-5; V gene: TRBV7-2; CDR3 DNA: TGTGCCAGCAGCCCGGGTGGCGGAGGGGAGACCCAGTACTTC; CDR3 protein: CASSPGGGGETQYF
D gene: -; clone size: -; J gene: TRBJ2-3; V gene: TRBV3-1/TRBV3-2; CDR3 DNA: TGTGCCAGCAGCCAAGTTGTGTCGGGTAGCACAGATACGCAGTATTTT; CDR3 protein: CASSQVVSGSTDTQYF
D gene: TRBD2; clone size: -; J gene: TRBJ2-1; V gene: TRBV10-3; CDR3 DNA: TGTGCCATCAATCACGCGGGAGAGAACGAGCAGTTCTTC; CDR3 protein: CAINHAGENEQFF
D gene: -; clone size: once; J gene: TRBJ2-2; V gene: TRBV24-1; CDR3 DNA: TGTGCCACCAGTGCAGGGAAGAACACCGGGGAGCTGTTTTTT; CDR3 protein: CATSAGKNTGELFF
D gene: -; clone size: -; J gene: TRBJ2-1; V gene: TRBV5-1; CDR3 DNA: TGCGCCAGCAGAAAGGGGTCTGGCAATGAGCAGTTCTTC; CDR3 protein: CASRKGSGNEQFF
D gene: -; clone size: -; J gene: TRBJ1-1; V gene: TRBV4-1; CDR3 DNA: TGCGCCAGCAGCCTTCTAGAATCCCGACAGAGAGCTTTCTTT; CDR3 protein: CASSLLESRQRAFF
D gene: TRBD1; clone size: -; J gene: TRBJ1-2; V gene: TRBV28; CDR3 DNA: TGTGCCAGCAGTTTTTCGCCAGGGACAGGGAATGGCTACACCTTC; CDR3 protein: CASSFSPGTGNGYTF
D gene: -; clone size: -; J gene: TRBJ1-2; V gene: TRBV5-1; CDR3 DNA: TGCGCCAGCAGCTTGGCGGAGAGAGATGGCTACACCTTC; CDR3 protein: CASSLAERDGYTF